The 25 T cell receptor beta chains given below trace back to one sample, sequenced in a study of identical twins. TCRdb analysed the 5' RACE reads with MiXCR anew, one entry per CDR3 protein. This table has some 730,000 distinct CDR3 sequences, approximately 18% appearing once. These data also featured in a second study, about T cells expressing NK-cell markers.

The sample was PBMCs. Source of these receptors: a woman under 30 in good health.

This clonotype was detected only a few times. The V and J genes are TRBV10-3 and TRBJ2-2; D may be TRBD2 (5 bases). CDR3 size: 13 residues. The germline gives CDR1 ENHRY, CDR2 SYGVKD. Between the trimmed V and J ends, which lost 7 bases and 5 bases, there was a span of 11 bases. CDR3 coding DNA: TGTGCCATCAAGGGAGAGAGGACCGGGGAGCTGTTTTTT. The encoded protein is CAIKGERTGELFF.

This clonotype was seen more than once but under ten times. This chain connects TRBV10-3 to TRBJ2-7; TRBD2 agrees at 10 bases. The germline CDR1 and CDR2 sequences are ENHRY and SYGVKD. The CDR3 runs to 15 residues. With 10 bases clipped from V and 4 bases from J, the junction kept 13 bases outside the gene matches. CDR3 in amino acids: CATLDSASGSYEQYF. The CDR3 nucleotides read TGTGCCACCCTTGACTCGGCTAGCGGGAGTTACGAGCAGTACTTC.

This clonotype appeared a few times. This chain uses TRBV7-9 with TRBJ2-7; 11 bases map to TRBD2. Germline assignment: CDR1 SEHNR and CDR2 FQNEAQ (reference sequence). This CDR3 spans 15 amino acids. V dropped 5 bases and J dropped 9; count of bases not matched to a gene: 12. The CDR3 sequence is CASSPRGLADLRQYF. The DNA of the CDR3 is TGTGCCAGCAGCCCGCGGGGACTAGCGGATCTAAGGCAGTACTTC.

The chain is built from TRBV7-2 and TRBJ2-7; TRBD2 agrees at 9 bases. V lost 2 bases and J lost 9; bases outside the gene matches: 5. Germline lookup yields CDR1 SGHTA and CDR2 FQGNSA. This CDR3 contains 13 residues. The CDR3 sequence: CASSLNSGSRQYF. The CDR3 bases are TGTGCCAGCAGCTTAAATAGCGGGAGTCGGCAGTACTTC.

V gene TRBV29-1 combines with J gene TRBJ2-3; tentatively, D is TRBD1 (5 bases). V lost 0 bases and J lost 3, with 10 bases in between. Germline CDR1 reads SQVTM; CDR2 reads ANQGSEA. The CDR3 contains 14 residues. CDR3 sequence reads: CSVEDTQGTDTQYF. As DNA, the CDR3 is TGCAGCGTTGAAGATACGCAGGGAACAGATACGCAGTATTTT.

This clonotype was found a few times. The chain carries TRBV25-1 and TRBJ2-7; D may be TRBD1 (5 bases). The V gene lost 4 bases and the J gene lost 1 base, with 8 bases spanning the gap. CDR1 is MGHDK, CDR2 SYGVNS, per germline. This CDR3 has 13 residues. In DNA, the CDR3 is TGTGCCAGCAGTGCGACAGTTTCCTACGAGCAGTACTTC. Protein product: CASSATVSYEQYF.

This rearrangement joins TRBV7-8 to TRBJ2-5; the D is unclear. V lost 4 bases and J lost 1, with 10 bases in between. The germline CDR1 and CDR2 sequences are SGHVS and FQNEAQ. The CDR3 sequence is 14 residues long. The CDR3 nucleotides are TGTGCCAGCAGCTCAGCTTGGCTCCAAGAGACCCAGTACTTC. Protein product: CASSSAWLQETQYF.

The chain employs TRBV11-2 and TRBJ2-7; 11 nucleotides agree with TRBD1. J was trimmed by 6 bases and V by 5 bases; bases with no gene match: 6. Germline assignment: CDR1 SGHAT and CDR2 FQNNGV. The CDR3 is 14 amino acids. The DNA of the CDR3 is TGTGCCAGCAGCATGGGGACAGGGGGTTTCGAGCAGTACTTC. The encoded protein is CASSMGTGGFEQYF.

The chain uses TRBV7-3 and TRBJ2-1; unclear D gene. Trimming left V 0 bases short and J 0 bases short, with 6 bases between. Germline V CDR1 and CDR2: SGHTA, FQGTGA. This CDR3 is 15 amino acids long. The CDR3 DNA follows: TGTGCCAGCAGCTTAACTCAGGACTCCTACAATGAGCAGTTCTTC. Amino acids: CASSLTQDSYNEQFF.

The CDR3 is CASSLAVSYGYTF. CDR3 in DNA: TGTGCCAGCAGCTTAGCAGTTAGCTATGGCTACACCTTC. This chain joins TRBV7-9 and TRBJ1-2; D uncertain. Germline V gene sequence: CDR1 SEHNR, CDR2 FQNEAQ (reference sequence). The CDR3 spans 13 residues. Trimming removed 0 bases from V and 4 bases from J, with 6 bases in between. The complete variable domain, with remaining parts taken from reference TRBV7-9 and TRBJ1-2, reads DTGVSQNPRHKITKRGQNVTFRCDPISEHNRLYWYRQTLGQGPEFLTYFQNEAQLEKSRLLSDRFSAERPKGSFSTLEIQRTEQGDSAMYLCASSLAVSYGYTFGSGTRLTVV.

The rearrangement joins TRBV15 to TRBJ1-6; no clear D. The germline V and J ends were trimmed by 3 bases and 7 bases, with 7 bases remaining between them. CDR1 is LNHNV and CDR2 is YYDKDF in the germline V gene (reference sequence). The CDR3 length is 13 residues. CDR3 in DNA: TGTGCCACCAGCAGGCAAATCAATTCACCCCTCCACTTT. The encoded protein is CATSRQINSPLHF.

The V and J genes are TRBV5-1 and TRBJ2-3; D is uncertain. The CDR3 runs 14 residues. Trimming took off 4 bases at V and 1 base at J, with 10 bases between the two ends. Germline CDR1 reads SGHRS; CDR2 reads YFSETQ. CDR3 nucleotides: TGCGCCAGCAGCGGGCCTACGCGCACAGATACGCAGTATTTT. It codes for CASSGPTRTDTQYF.

This clonotype has only a few counts. This chain links TRBV5-1 with TRBJ2-1; TRBD2 is a possible D gene (6 bases). CDR1 and CDR2 from the germline V gene are SGHRS and YFSETQ. The germline V and J ends were trimmed by 7 bases and 6 bases, with 17 bases remaining between them. This CDR3 is 14 amino acids long. The CDR3 protein is CASQSNTGGNEQFF. CDR3 coding DNA: TGCGCCAGCCAGAGCAATACCGGGGGCAATGAGCAGTTCTTC.

Only a few counts were recorded for this clonotype. This rearrangement joins TRBV5-6 to TRBJ2-1; no firm D call. The CDR3 runs to 14 residues. Germline V lookup: CDR1 SGHDT, CDR2 YYEEEE. V gave up 7 bases and J gave up 7 bases, with 18 bases separating them. DNA for the CDR3: TGTGCCAGCCTGTCGAACCCAGGCGGAAATGAGCAGTTCTTC. Translating gives CASLSNPGGNEQFF.

The chain couples TRBV5-5 to TRBJ2-7; the D is unclear. In germline, CDR1 is SGHKS, CDR2 YYEKEE (reference sequence). The CDR3 runs to 14 residues. Trimming pared 2 bases from V and 3 bases from J, leaving 12 bases between. The CDR3 region is CASSLATLDYEQYF. CDR3 bases: TGTGCCAGCAGCTTAGCCACACTGGACTACGAGCAGTACTTC.

This clonotype occurred a few times. The chain is built from TRBV20-1 and TRBJ1-2; possibly TRBD1 for D (6 bases). The germline gives CDR1 DFQATT, CDR2 SNEGSKA (reference sequence). V shed 6 bases and J shed 2 bases, with 13 bases lying between them. The CDR3 is made up of 13 amino acids. For the CDR3, the DNA is TGCAGTGCCCCCGGGACAAAGAACTATGGCTACACCTTC. Amino acids: CSAPGTKNYGYTF.

This clonotype was found a few times. The DNA for the CDR3 is TGTGCCAGCAGCCTGAGGACAATGAACACTGAAGCTTTCTTT. This gives the protein CASSLRTMNTEAFF. The chain combines TRBV3-1 with TRBJ1-1; a weak D match, TRBD1 (5 bases). Germline CDR1 is LGHDT and CDR2 is YNNKEL (reference sequence). This CDR3 is built from 14 residues. Trimming took off 4 bases at V and 0 bases at J, with 9 bases between the two ends. The full variable domain, its missing parts supplied by reference TRBV3-1 and TRBJ1-1, is DTAVSQTPKYLVTQMGNDKSIKCEQNLGHDTMYWYKQDSKKFLKIMFSYNNKELIINETVPNRFSPKSPDKAHLNLHINSLELGDSAVYFCASSLRTMNTEAFFGQGTRLTVV.

This clonotype was counted between two and nine times. The chain is built from TRBV10-3 and TRBJ2-2, with D possibly TRBD1 on 5 matching bases. Germline assignment: CDR1 ENHRY and CDR2 SYGVKD. The CDR3 extends over 15 amino acids. The CDR3 sequence: CALSRLQANTGELFF. CDR3 DNA: TGTGCGCTGTCGAGGCTACAGGCGAACACCGGGGAGCTGTTTTTT.

The table lists this clonotype with a few counts. The chain is built from TRBV12-3 or TRBV12-4 and TRBJ2-1; 9 bases are a match to TRBD2. The CDR3 runs to 15 residues. V gave up 6 bases and J gave up 5 bases; unmatched junction bases: 8. CDR3 region: CASRPIAGVNNEQFF. CDR3 sequence (DNA): TGTGCCAGCAGACCAATAGCGGGAGTAAACAATGAGCAGTTCTTC.

In this sample, this clonotype turned up once. The chain uses TRBV12-3 or TRBV12-4 and TRBJ2-1; tentative D call: TRBD1 (5 bases). This CDR3 has 11 residues. The V and J ends lost 8 bases and 10 bases respectively, with 12 bases between them. CDR3 sequence (DNA): TGTGCCAGCTCACAGGAACTGGAGCAGTTCTTC. It codes for CASSQELEQFF.

This sequence joins TRBV20-1 and TRBJ2-3; the D is unclear. With 1 base removed from V and 4 bases from J, the gap between germline ends came to 12 bases. Looked up from germline, CDR1 is DFQATT and CDR2 is SNEGSKA (reference sequence). The CDR3 contains 14 residues. DNA for the CDR3: TGCAGTGCTAGAGGGGCCTTTAACCCAGATACGCAGTATTTT. Residues: CSARGAFNPDTQYF.

The V gene is TRBV20-1, the J gene TRBJ2-3; 7 nucleotides match TRBD2. The CDR3 consists of 14 residues. V shed 7 bases, J shed 0 bases, and the junction held 7 bases outside the gene matches. CDR1 is DFQATT and CDR2 is SNEGSKA in the germline V gene (reference sequence). CDR3 loop: CSGLAETSTDTQYF. CDR3 nucleotides: TGCAGTGGGCTAGCGGAGACTAGCACAGATACGCAGTATTTT.

The chain is built from TRBV6-5 and TRBJ1-1; D gene unclear. CDR1 MNHEY and CDR2 SVGAGI come from the germline V gene. The V end was cut by 3 bases, the J end by 5 bases, with 13 bases between. The CDR3 spans 14 residues. DNA for the CDR3: TGTGCCAGCAGTTATAACCCCGGTTCTACTGAAGCTTTCTTT. Translated: CASSYNPGSTEAFF.

This clonotype was counted a few times. V is TRBV6-5 and J is TRBJ2-1, with a possible D match to TRBD1 (6 bases). The CDR3 is 15 amino acids. From germline, CDR1 is MNHEY and CDR2 SVGAGI. Trimming took 3 bases from V and 2 from J, leaving 11 bases between them. This CDR3 reads CASSYDRRAYNEQFF. The DNA of the CDR3 is TGTGCCAGCAGTTATGACAGGCGTGCCTACAATGAGCAGTTCTTC.

This clonotype was seen a few times. The chain carries TRBV10-3 and TRBJ2-7, with 11 bases aligning to TRBD1. Germline V lookup: CDR1 ENHRY, CDR2 SYGVKD. This CDR3 contains 14 residues. Germline trimming cut 7 bases from V and 2 bases from J; bases unmatched to any gene: 4. CDR3 DNA sequence: TGTGCCATCACATCGGGACAGGGGGCCTACGAGCAGTACTTC. This codes for CAITSGQGAYEQYF.